Listed here is a single T cell receptor (beta chain). The sample comes from a study of blood T cell repertoires in COVID-19. The CDR3 totals 15 residues. Germline CDR1 LNHDA, CDR2 SQIVND (reference sequence). Trimming removed 8 bases from V and 0 bases from J, with 13 bases in between. TCRdb keeps only in-frame clones here, not all; method: immunoSEQ multiplex PCR. The sample contains 75,000 to 95,000 clones, 84% of which appear only once. The receptor's source is a man in his 60s with acute or convalescent COVID-19. Sequenced material: peripheral blood. This sequence joins TRBV19 and TRBJ2-2, with D maybe TRBD2 (6 bases). CDR3 sequence reads: CASGGTTSNTGELFF. DNA of the CDR3: TGTGCCAGTGGGGGGACCACCTCGAACACCGGGGAGCTGTTTTTT.